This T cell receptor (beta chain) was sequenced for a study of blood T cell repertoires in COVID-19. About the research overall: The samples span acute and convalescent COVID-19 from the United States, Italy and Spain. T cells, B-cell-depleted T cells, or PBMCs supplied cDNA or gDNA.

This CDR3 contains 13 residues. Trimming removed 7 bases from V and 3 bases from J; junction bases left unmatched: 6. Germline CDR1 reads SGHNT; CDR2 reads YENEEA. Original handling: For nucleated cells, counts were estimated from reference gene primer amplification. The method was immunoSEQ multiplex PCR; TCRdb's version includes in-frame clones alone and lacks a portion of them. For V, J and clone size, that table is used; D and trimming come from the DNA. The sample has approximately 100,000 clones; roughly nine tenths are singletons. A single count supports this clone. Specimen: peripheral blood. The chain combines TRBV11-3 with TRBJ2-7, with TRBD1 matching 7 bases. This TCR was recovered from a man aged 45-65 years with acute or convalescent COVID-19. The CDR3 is CASNRDRGYEQYF. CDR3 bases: TGTGCCAGCAACCGGGACAGAGGCTACGAGCAGTACTTC.